Following are 24 T cell receptor beta chains from one sample sequenced in a study of T cells in tumors after PD-1 blockade. This table comes from immunoSEQ multiplex PCR, and its TCRdb copy is limited to in-frame clones, with some not included. This table has 45,000 or so clones, 70% to 85% appearing once. The source material was PBMCs, sampled before anti-PD-1 therapy. The origin of the receptors is a human donor with advanced basal cell or squamous cell carcinoma (not recorded which).

This chain joins TRBV7-2 and TRBJ2-3; D is undetermined. The CDR3 extends over 12 amino acids. Germline V gene lookup returns CDR1 SGHTA and CDR2 FQGNSA. V was clipped by 4 bases and J by 5 bases, with 7 bases between them. CDR3 loop: CASSWAGDTQYF. The CDR3, as DNA: TGTGCCAGCAGCTGGGCCGGAGATACGCAGTATTTT.

The rearrangement joins TRBV12-3 or TRBV12-4 to TRBJ2-3; no reliable D call. V dropped 8 bases and J dropped 5 bases, with 8 bases sitting between them. The CDR3 has 11 amino acids. The CDR3 sequence is CASAQLDTQYF. CDR3 nucleotide sequence: TGTGCCAGCGCTCAATTAGATACGCAGTATTTT.

This rearrangement joins TRBV10-3 to TRBJ2-7; D is unresolved. The CDR3 consists of 16 residues. CDR1 and CDR2 (germline): ENHRY, SYGVKD. V dropped 0 bases and J dropped 4 bases, with 16 bases sitting between them. The DNA of the CDR3 is TGTGCCATCAGTGAGTCGGTTGCCTCGAATTTGTACGAGCAGTACTTC. Translating it yields CAISESVASNLYEQYF.

J is TRBJ1-6 and V is TRBV6-5; D uncertain. The germline CDR1 and CDR2 sequences are MNHEY and SVGAGI. Trimming left V 0 bases short and J 6 bases short, with 9 bases between. This CDR3 has 15 amino acids. The CDR3 sequence: CASSYSNMGNSPLHF. The DNA for the CDR3 is TGTGCCAGCAGTTACTCAAATATGGGTAATTCACCCCTCCACTTT.

In this sample, this clone turned up a few times. This chain links TRBV29-1 with TRBJ1-1, with D perhaps matching TRBD1 (6 bases). This CDR3 region has 11 residues. The germline CDR1 and CDR2 sequences are SQVTM and ANQGSEA. With 7 bases removed from V and 1 base from J, the gap between germline ends came to 7 bases. The CDR3 region is CSGTENTEAFF. The CDR3 DNA reads TGCAGCGGGACAGAGAACACTGAAGCTTTCTTT.

The chain uses TRBV7-8 and TRBJ2-7, with TRBD1 as a possible D gene (5 bases). Germline values: CDR1 SGHVS, CDR2 FQNEAQ. V lost 1 base and J lost 0, with 10 bases in between. This CDR3 comprises 15 residues. The CDR3 DNA follows: TGTGCCAGCAGCTTAGGGACAACGGTCTCCTACGAGCAGTACTTC. The encoded protein is CASSLGTTVSYEQYF.

The chain has TRBV7-3 and TRBJ2-3, with 7 bases fitting TRBD1. This CDR3 spans 16 amino acids. The germline V gene encodes CDR1 SGHTA and CDR2 FQGTGA. With 5 bases clipped from V and 2 bases from J, the junction kept 10 bases outside the gene matches. The CDR3 nucleotides read TGTGCCAGCAGCCCGAGGGCACAGGGGTTCACAGATACGCAGTATTTT. It encodes CASSPRAQGFTDTQYF. Looking up the rest from reference TRBV7-3 and TRBJ2-3 gives the full variable domain: GAGVSQTPSNKVTEKGKYVELRCDPISGHTALYWYRQSLGQGPEFLIYFQGTGAADDSGLPNDRFFAVRPEGSVSTLKIQRTERGDSAVYLCASSPRAQGFTDTQYFGPGTRLTVL.

The chain joins TRBV2 to TRBJ2-3; D uncertain. Looked up from germline, CDR1 is SNHLY and CDR2 is FYNNEI. Between the trimmed V and J ends, which lost 3 bases and 14 bases, there was a span of 9 bases. This CDR3 spans 10 amino acids. CDR3 residues: CASSEVWVYF. CDR3 nucleotides: TGTGCCAGCAGTGAGGTTTGGGTGTATTTT.

V usage is TRBV19 and J usage is TRBJ1-1; D is possibly TRBD1 (5 bases). Germline V gene sequence: CDR1 LNHDA, CDR2 SQIVND (reference sequence). The CDR3 has 14 amino acids. Deletions cut 3 bases from V and 5 bases from J, with 13 bases between. The CDR3 loop is CASSISGRWTEAFF. In nucleotides, the CDR3 is TGTGCCAGTAGTATCTCAGGGCGGTGGACTGAAGCTTTCTTT.

The chain links TRBV10-3 to TRBJ1-4, with D maybe TRBD1 (6 bases). CDR3 length: 15 residues. The V and J ends lost 2 bases and 7 bases respectively, with 14 bases between them. The germline V gene encodes CDR1 ENHRY and CDR2 SYGVKD. This chain's CDR3 is CAISEMGGHSEKLFF. The CDR3 bases are TGTGCCATCAGTGAGATGGGGGGCCACTCTGAAAAACTGTTTTTT.

The gene calls are TRBV7-8 and TRBJ2-1; D assignment may be TRBD1 or TRBD2 (5 bases each). CDR3 length: 14 amino acids. V lost 8 bases and J lost 2, with 13 bases in between. From germline, CDR1 is SGHVS and CDR2 FQNEAQ. CDR3 nucleotides: TGTGCCAGCGCTTATGTGGGGGCCTACAATGAGCAGTTCTTC. Protein: CASAYVGAYNEQFF.

The genes are TRBV15 and TRBJ2-7, with 9 bases aligning to TRBD2. The CDR3 is made up of 15 amino acids. V dropped 1 base and J dropped 1; count of bases not matched to a gene: 2. Germline CDR1 reads LNHNV; CDR2 reads YYDKDF (reference sequence). The chain's CDR3 is CATSRALAGSYEQYF. The DNA for the CDR3 is TGTGCCACCAGCAGAGCCCTAGCGGGGTCCTACGAGCAGTACTTC.

This chain joins TRBV29-1 and TRBJ2-3; 8 bases fit TRBD1. V trimming: 6 bases; J trimming: 5 bases; junction bases outside the gene matches: 1. The CDR3 loop spans 11 amino acids. The germline V gene encodes CDR1 SQVTM and CDR2 ANQGSEA. CDR3 bases: TGCAGCGTAGACAGGGGAGATACGCAGTATTTT. This gives the protein CSVDRGDTQYF.

This chain links TRBV12-3 or TRBV12-4 with TRBJ2-1, with 9 bases matching TRBD2. CDR3 length equals 13 residues. V dropped 5 bases and J dropped 8; count of bases not matched to a gene: 4. For the CDR3, the DNA is TGTGCCAGCAGTCAGGGACTAGCCTATGAGCAGTTCTTC. This codes for CASSQGLAYEQFF.

This clone was counted a few times. The CDR3 here is CASSNRLADDEQYF. CDR3 DNA: TGCGCCAGCAGCAACCGACTAGCGGACGACGAGCAGTACTTC. The gene calls are TRBV5-1 and TRBJ2-7; 9 bases agree with TRBD2. The CDR3 is made up of 14 amino acids. The germline V gene has CDR1 SGHRS and CDR2 YFSETQ. J was trimmed by 5 bases and V by 4 bases; bases with no gene match: 7.

The chain carries TRBV2 and TRBJ1-3; maybe TRBD1 (5 bases). The germline gives CDR1 SNHLY, CDR2 FYNNEI. This CDR3 region has 16 residues. Trimming cost V 7 bases and J 0 bases, with 16 bases left between them. CDR3 region: CASTGDRPDSGNTIYF. The CDR3 region has the DNA TGTGCCAGCACCGGGGACCGGCCGGACTCTGGAAACACCATATATTTT.

This chain connects TRBV28 to TRBJ2-1; TRBD1 might be the D (6 bases). Germline V lookup: CDR1 MDHEN, CDR2 SYDVKM. The CDR3 is 15 residues long. V lost 2 bases to trimming and J lost 3 bases, with 11 bases between them. CDR3 bases: TGTGCCAGCAGTTTACCAGGGGTTGTCTACAATGAGCAGTTCTTC. Amino acids: CASSLPGVVYNEQFF.

The rearrangement joins TRBV5-5 to TRBJ2-3; the D gene is possibly TRBD2 (6 bases). In germline, CDR1 is SGHKS, CDR2 YYEKEE (reference sequence). This CDR3 region has 17 residues. V was clipped by 4 bases and J by 3 bases, with 21 bases between them. DNA of the CDR3: TGTGCCAGCAGCCGCCGGGGTGGGACGGGGAGGACAGATACGCAGTATTTT. This sequence encodes CASSRRGGTGRTDTQYF.

V is TRBV29-1 and J is TRBJ2-3; 10 positions agree with TRBD2. V lost 6 bases, J lost 4 bases, and 7 bases stayed unmatched. This CDR3 is 14 amino acids long. The germline V gene encodes CDR1 SQVTM and CDR2 ANQGSEA. CDR3: CSVASGSVSDTQYF. CDR3 nucleotides: TGCAGCGTCGCTAGCGGGAGTGTTTCAGATACGCAGTATTTT.

This clone was seen more than once but under ten times. V and J are TRBV4-2 and TRBJ2-7; a possible D gene is TRBD2 (5 bases). CDR3 length: 12 residues. Per the germline V gene, CDR1 is LGHNA and CDR2 is YNFKEQ. Trimming took 2 bases from V and 6 from J, leaving 8 bases between them. CDR3 region: CASSQNRGEQYF. For the CDR3, the DNA is TGTGCCAGCAGCCAAAACCGGGGCGAGCAGTACTTC.

This clone has more than one count but fewer than ten. The rearrangement links TRBV5-4 to TRBJ1-1; D might be TRBD1 (5 bases). The CDR3 contains 19 residues. The germline V and J ends were trimmed by 4 bases and 0 bases, with 25 bases remaining between them. Germline CDR1 and CDR2: SGHNT and YYREEE (reference sequence). CDR3 in amino acids: CASSAVGGWRPEMNTEAFF. For the CDR3, the DNA is TGTGCCAGCAGCGCCGTGGGGGGTTGGAGACCTGAGATGAACACTGAAGCTTTCTTT.

This sequence joins TRBV19 and TRBJ1-1; D unclear. Trimming took off 2 bases at V and 3 bases at J, with 19 bases between the two ends. Germline V gene lookup returns CDR1 LNHDA and CDR2 SQIVND (reference sequence). The length of the CDR3 is 17 residues. The CDR3 sequence: CASSISGSLSLYTEAFF. CDR3 in DNA: TGTGCCAGTAGTATATCCGGATCGCTGTCCCTCTACACTGAAGCTTTCTTT. Looking up the rest from reference TRBV19 and TRBJ1-1 gives the full variable domain: DGGITQSPKYLFRKEGQNVTLSCEQNLNHDAMYWYRQDPGQGLRLIYYSQIVNDFQKGDIAEGYSVSREKKESFPLTVTSAQKNPTAFYLCASSISGSLSLYTEAFFGQGTRLTVV.

The chain carries TRBV5-1 and TRBJ2-3, with D maybe TRBD2 (5 bases). CDR3 size: 16 residues. The germline V gene encodes CDR1 SGHRS and CDR2 YFSETQ. V lost 3 bases to trimming and J lost 2 bases, with 16 bases between them. The CDR3 is CASSSTRGPYTDTQYF. The CDR3 coding sequence is TGCGCCAGCAGCTCCACCAGAGGGCCGTACACAGATACGCAGTATTTT.

V and J are TRBV6-5 and TRBJ1-1; maybe TRBD1 (5 bases). The CDR3 covers 15 residues. Trimming pared 2 bases from V and 5 bases from J, leaving 15 bases between. CDR1 and CDR2 (germline): MNHEY, SVGAGI. The CDR3 reads CASSYEAYSGTEAFF. The CDR3 DNA reads as TGTGCCAGCAGTTACGAGGCTTACTCAGGGACTGAAGCTTTCTTT.